This note documents a single T cell receptor beta chain sequence. This entry is derived from a study of cytomegalovirus exposure and HLA in healthy donors. Using immunoSEQ multiplex PCR, the repertoire was profiled, and TCRdb retains in-frame clones only, with some absent. The sample has 60,000 to 80,000 clones; 70% to 90% are singletons. The CDR3 runs to 15 residues. CDR1 and CDR2 from the germline V gene are SEHNR and FQNEAQ (reference sequence). V lost 2 bases and J 6 bases, leaving 17 bases between the germline ends. The genes are TRBV7-9 and TRBJ2-7; maybe TRBD2 (7 bases). This TCR was sampled from a man aged 30 to 45 in good health and CMV-seronegative. Source material: PBMCs. The CDR3 region has the DNA TGTGCCAGCAGCTTAAAACAGGGAGGGTTCGGCGAGCAGTACGTC. Its translation: CASSLKQGGFGEQYV.